This passage covers 23 T cell receptor beta chains from one sample sequenced in a study of shared clonotypes between healthy human individuals. Data came from immunoSEQ multiplex PCR; TCRdb stores just in-frame clones and leaves some out. The sample yields millions of clones, 80% to 95% seen once. The sample comprised naive CD4+ T cells from PBMCs. Subset here: CD45RA+ positively selected. The receptors were gathered from a man aged 18-30 years in good health. Some clones in this sample may be carry-over from other donors' samples.

J is TRBJ2-6 and V is TRBV18; 7 bases line up with TRBD2. Germline loops: CDR1 KGHSH, CDR2 LQKENI. This CDR3 spans 18 amino acids. The J segment lost 0 bases and the V segment lost 3 bases, leaving 8 bases of the junction unmatched. As DNA, the CDR3 is TGTGCCAGCTCACCTTTAGCGGGCTCTTACTCTGGGGCCAACGTCCTGACTTTC. It translates to CASSPLAGSYSGANVLTF.

The chain links TRBV6-1 to TRBJ1-4; D is uncertain. Trimming took 5 bases from V and 3 from J, leaving 10 bases between them. The CDR3 covers 14 residues. The germline gives CDR1 MNHNS, CDR2 SASEGT. The CDR3 DNA is TGTGCCAGCAGTTCCGGCAGCGCTAATGAAAAACTGTTTTTT. Protein sequence: CASSSGSANEKLFF.

V usage is TRBV29-1 and J usage is TRBJ2-5; TRBD1 aligns across 8 bases. The CDR3 is 18 residues long. Losses at the gene ends were 4 bases for V and 5 bases for J; bases not matched to a gene: 21. CDR1 SQVTM and CDR2 ANQGSEA come from the germline V gene. CDR3 residues: CSVAGLGQGESGGETQYF. The CDR3 DNA reads TGCAGCGTTGCCGGGCTTGGACAGGGAGAGAGTGGAGGGGAGACCCAGTACTTC.

The chain links TRBV6-1 to TRBJ1-5; 8 nucleotides line up with TRBD1. Unmatched junction bases numbered 7, after V lost 6 bases and J lost 3 bases. CDR1 is MNHNS, CDR2 SASEGT, per germline. CDR3 length equals 15 residues. The CDR3 loop reads CASRGDRGVNQPQHF. CDR3 DNA: TGTGCCAGCAGGGGCGACAGGGGTGTCAATCAGCCCCAGCATTTT.

This chain uses TRBV4-1 with TRBJ2-3, with TRBD2 matching over 7 bases. CDR1 and CDR2 (germline): MGHRA, YSYEKL. With 2 bases clipped from V and 5 bases from J, the junction kept 4 bases outside the gene matches. CDR3 size: 14 residues. The CDR3 sequence: CASSQREAVDTQYF. CDR3 bases: TGCGCCAGCAGCCAACGGGAGGCGGTAGATACGCAGTATTTT.

The rearrangement uses TRBV30 and TRBJ2-7; D unclear. Germline V lookup: CDR1 GTSNPN, CDR2 SVGIG (reference sequence). The CDR3 consists of 14 residues. Trimming left V 3 bases short and J 0 bases short, with 12 bases between. CDR3 sequence (DNA): TGTGCCTGGAGCACTGGACGGTCCTCCTACGAGCAGTACTTC. This sequence encodes CAWSTGRSSYEQYF. Combining the CDR3 with reference TRBV30 and TRBJ2-7 gives the whole variable domain SQTIHQWPATLVQPVGSPLSLECTVEGTSNPNLYWYRQAAGRGLQLLFYSVGIGQISSEVPQNLSASRPQDRQFILSSKKLLLSDSGFYLCAWSTGRSSYEQYFGPGTRLTVT.

V usage is TRBV27 and J usage is TRBJ2-2, with D perhaps TRBD1 (6 bases). The CDR3 extends over 15 amino acids. Germline values: CDR1 MNHEY, CDR2 SMNVEV (reference sequence). V lost 5 bases and J lost 6, with 16 bases in between. CDR3 bases: TGTGCCAGCAGTCGACCGCACACAGGGTCCGGGGAGCTGTTTTTT. This translates into CASSRPHTGSGELFF.

The rearrangement joins TRBV19 to TRBJ2-1, with D perhaps TRBD1 (5 bases). Trimming removed 6 bases from V and 6 bases from J, with 12 bases in between. Germline V CDR1 and CDR2: LNHDA, SQIVND (reference sequence). CDR3 size: 13 residues. The CDR3 DNA reads TGTGCCAGTAGGCCAGGGTCCACCAATGAGCAGTTCTTC. Encoded protein: CASRPGSTNEQFF.

This clone showed up just once. The chain employs TRBV7-3 and TRBJ2-1, with 7 nucleotides matching TRBD2. In germline, CDR1 is SGHTA, CDR2 FQGTGA. Unmatched junction bases numbered 13, after V lost 4 bases and J lost 1 base. The CDR3 extends over 18 amino acids. The DNA for the CDR3 is TGTGCCAGCAGCTATCTGGCGGGGGTCCCAGGTTCCTACAATGAGCAGTTCTTC. It translates to CASSYLAGVPGSYNEQFF.

The V call is TRBV28, the J call TRBJ1-1, with a weak D call TRBD1 (6 bases). From germline, CDR1 is MDHEN and CDR2 SYDVKM. V gave up 8 bases and J gave up 5 bases, with 21 bases separating them. This CDR3 is 15 amino acids long. CDR3 nucleotide sequence: TGTGCCAGCCGATCCTCTGGGGGCGACAGGACTGAAGCTTTCTTT. Protein: CASRSSGGDRTEAFF.

V gene TRBV18 combines with J gene TRBJ2-7; TRBD1 is a possible D gene (5 bases). The CDR3 has 15 amino acids. Germline CDR1 and CDR2: KGHSH and LQKENI. V was trimmed by 4 bases and J by 4 bases, leaving 17 bases between them. As DNA, the CDR3 is TGTGCCAGCTCACAGGGGCGTCAGGTGGGGTACGAGCAGTACTTC. Its translation: CASSQGRQVGYEQYF.

J is TRBJ2-1 and V is TRBV28, with D uncertain. V shed 2 bases and J shed 4 bases, with 12 bases lying between them. Germline V gene sequence: CDR1 MDHEN, CDR2 SYDVKM. This CDR3 spans 15 amino acids. The CDR3 DNA reads TGTGCCAGCAGTTTAGTCGGAACTGGATACAATGAGCAGTTCTTC. Residues: CASSLVGTGYNEQFF.

This sequence joins TRBV7-2 and TRBJ2-5; TRBD2 agrees at 7 bases. Per germline, CDR1 SGHTA and CDR2 FQGNSA. This CDR3 has 15 amino acids. The trim removed 5 bases at V and 3 bases at J, leaving 9 bases unmatched. The CDR3 region is CASSPGDYTEETQYF. The CDR3 DNA reads TGTGCCAGCAGCCCCGGGGACTATACCGAAGAGACCCAGTACTTC.

This chain connects TRBV9 to TRBJ2-2; tentative D call: TRBD1 (5 bases). V lost 2 bases to trimming and J lost 1 base, with 12 bases between them. CDR3 size: 16 residues. The germline gives CDR1 SGDLS, CDR2 YYNGEE. CDR3 nucleotide sequence: TGTGCCAGCAGCGTTATTGCAGGGTTGAACACCGGGGAGCTGTTTTTT. Translation: CASSVIAGLNTGELFF.

V usage is TRBV9 and J usage is TRBJ1-1; TRBD1 matches at 11 bases. CDR3 length: 17 amino acids. V trimming: 0 bases; J trimming: 4 bases; junction bases outside the gene matches: 8. Germline CDR1 and CDR2: SGDLS and YYNGEE. The CDR3 here is CASSVVGQGAGGTEAFF. CDR3 sequence (DNA): TGTGCCAGCAGCGTAGTAGGACAGGGGGCGGGCGGCACTGAAGCTTTCTTT.

V usage is TRBV5-6 and J usage is TRBJ2-5; 7 bases line up with TRBD1. The germline gives CDR1 SGHDT, CDR2 YYEEEE. This CDR3 spans 15 amino acids. Trimming removed 3 bases from V and 4 bases from J; junction bases left unmatched: 9. CDR3 in DNA: TGTGCCAGCAGCTCGGAAACAGGGGCTGGAGAGACCCAGTACTTC. Amino acid sequence: CASSSETGAGETQYF.

The chain employs TRBV4-1 and TRBJ2-7, with 12 bases matching TRBD2. Germline CDR1 MGHRA, CDR2 YSYEKL. V lost 5 bases, J lost 0 bases, and 20 bases stayed unmatched. The CDR3 is made up of 21 amino acids. CDR3 nucleotides: TGCGCCAGCAGCTCCCCTCTAGTCCGGACTAGCGGGGCCCGCTCCTCCTACGAGCAGTACTTC. As protein: CASSSPLVRTSGARSSYEQYF.

The rearrangement uses TRBV5-4 and TRBJ2-2; 12 nucleotides match TRBD1. The CDR3 contains 16 residues. After removal of 3 bases from V and 8 bases from J, the junction contained 8 bases not matched to a gene. Germline assignment: CDR1 SGHNT and CDR2 YYREEE (reference sequence). The CDR3 DNA follows: TGTGCCAGCAGCTCCGGGACAGGGGGCGTTCGGGGGGAGCTGTTTTTT. This encodes CASSSGTGGVRGELFF. The entire variable domain, with the rest obtained from reference TRBV5-4 and TRBJ2-2, is as follows: ETGVTQSPTHLIKTRGQQVTLRCSSQSGHNTVSWYQQALGQGPQFIFQYYREEENGRGNFPPRFSGLQFPNYSSELNVNALELDDSALYLCASSSGTGGVRGELFFGEGSRLTVL.

The chain recombines TRBV30 with TRBJ2-5, with TRBD2 as a possible D gene (7 bases). V was shortened by 0 bases and J by 8 bases, with 19 bases between the two germline ends. Germline assignment: CDR1 GTSNPN and CDR2 SVGIG (reference sequence). The CDR3 totals 15 residues. CDR3 bases: TGTGCCTGGAGTGTAATCGGGGGGCCTGGAGGAACCCAGTACTTC. It specifies CAWSVIGGPGGTQYF.

This clone appeared once. This chain connects TRBV7-9 to TRBJ2-3, with D perhaps matching TRBD1 (6 bases). CDR1 is SEHNR and CDR2 is FQNEAQ in the germline V gene (reference sequence). V lost 2 bases and J 0 bases, leaving 9 bases between the germline ends. This CDR3 is built from 15 residues. Here the CDR3 reads CASSLQGRSTDTQYF. The CDR3 coding sequence is TGTGCCAGCAGCTTACAGGGGCGGAGCACAGATACGCAGTATTTT.

Remarks on this clone: Other DNA sequences in this specimen translate into the identical CDR3. This chain connects TRBV28 to TRBJ1-2; D gene unclear. The CDR3 is made up of 12 amino acids. CDR1 and CDR2 (germline): MDHEN, SYDVKM. The germline V and J ends were trimmed by 3 bases and 4 bases, with 6 bases remaining between them. The CDR3 DNA follows: TGTGCCAGCAGTTTGGTCTCCTATGGCTACACCTTC. It yields the protein CASSLVSYGYTF.

The V call is TRBV27, the J call TRBJ1-1; a weak D match, TRBD1 (6 bases). This CDR3 comprises 15 residues. Trimming pared 8 bases from V and 1 base from J, leaving 17 bases between. From germline, CDR1 is MNHEY and CDR2 SMNVEV (reference sequence). In nucleotides, the CDR3 is TGTGCCAGCTTGTTCTTCATAGGGGGGAACACTGAAGCTTTCTTT. Encoded protein: CASLFFIGGNTEAFF.

CDR3 region: CASSFADRNTEAFF. The CDR3 nucleotides are TGTGCCAGTAGTTTCGCGGACAGGAACACTGAAGCTTTCTTT. This chain links TRBV19 with TRBJ1-1, with D possibly matching TRBD1 (6 bases). Trimming cost V 5 bases and J 1 base, with 11 bases left between them. CDR3 length: 14 amino acids. Per germline, CDR1 LNHDA and CDR2 SQIVND (reference sequence).